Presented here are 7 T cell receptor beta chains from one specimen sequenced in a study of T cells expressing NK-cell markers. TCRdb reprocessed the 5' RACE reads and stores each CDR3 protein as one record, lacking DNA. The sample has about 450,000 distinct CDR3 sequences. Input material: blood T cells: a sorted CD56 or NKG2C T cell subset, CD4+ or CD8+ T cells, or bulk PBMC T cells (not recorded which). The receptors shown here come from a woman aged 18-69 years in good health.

The CDR3 spells CASSQTGPPTQYF. The rearrangement uses TRBV4-1 and TRBJ2-3; TCRdb indicates TRBD1, and absent DNA this call remains unverified. The CDR3 runs to 13 residues. Germline CDR1 reads MGHRA; CDR2 reads YSYEKL.

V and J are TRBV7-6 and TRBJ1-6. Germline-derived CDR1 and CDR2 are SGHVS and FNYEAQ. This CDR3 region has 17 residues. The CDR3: CASSRMSGSSYNSPLHF.

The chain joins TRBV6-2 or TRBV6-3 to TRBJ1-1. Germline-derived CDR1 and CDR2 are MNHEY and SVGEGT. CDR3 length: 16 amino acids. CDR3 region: CASSFPAQDLNTEAFF.

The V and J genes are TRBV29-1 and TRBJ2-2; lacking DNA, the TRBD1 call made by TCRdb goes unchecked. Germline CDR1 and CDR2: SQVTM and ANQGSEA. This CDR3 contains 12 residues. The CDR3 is CSTLRDTGELFF.

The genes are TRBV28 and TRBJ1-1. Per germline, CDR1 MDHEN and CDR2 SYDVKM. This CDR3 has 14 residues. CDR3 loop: CASSSGRGNTEAFF.

The CDR3 here is CASSYSTGPNEQFF. The chain is built from TRBV6-2 or TRBV6-3 and TRBJ2-1; absent DNA, TCRdb's TRBD1 call cannot be checked. CDR1 and CDR2 (germline): MNHEY, SVGEGT. The CDR3 runs 14 residues.

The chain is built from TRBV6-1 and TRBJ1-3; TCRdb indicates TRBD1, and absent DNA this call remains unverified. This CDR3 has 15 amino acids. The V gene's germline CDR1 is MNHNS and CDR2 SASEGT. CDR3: CASSGPGPWGDTIYF.